One sample yielded the 19 T cell receptor beta chains listed below, sequenced in a study of molecular identifiers for immune sequencing clone quantification. TCRdb processed the PCR reads anew with MiXCR; each CDR3 protein has one entry. The sample yields hundreds of thousands of distinct CDR3 sequences, roughly 23% seen once. Sequenced sample: naive CD8+ T cells from blood, with Jurkat cell RNA spiked in. As to subset: FACS-sorted CD8+CD4-CCR7+CD45RA+ naive T cells. The receptors were sampled from a human donor in good health. Some libraries in this study had Jurkat cell RNA spiked in.

Remarks on this clonotype: This may be a read error, as it is one base from a much larger clone. The J gene is TRBJ1-1, the V gene TRBV30; 7 bases match TRBD1. Germline loops: CDR1 GTSNPN, CDR2 SVGIG (reference sequence). Trimming at V came to 1 base and at J to 5 bases, leaving 7 bases not matched to a gene. There are 14 residues in the CDR3. The CDR3: CAWSAGPGGTEAFF. The DNA for the CDR3 is TGTGCCTGGAGTGCTGGGCCAGGGGGGACTGAAGCTTTCTTT. Together with reference TRBV30 and TRBJ1-1, the CDR3 gives the full variable domain: SQTIHQWPATLVQPVGSPLSLECTVEGTSNPNLYWYRQAAGRGLQLLFYSVGIGQISSEVPQNLSASRPQDRQFILSSKKLLLSDSGFYLCAWSAGPGGTEAFFGQGTRLTVV.

Ten or more counts support this clonotype. CDR3 DNA: TGTGCCATCAGTGGTCCAGGGGAAGGTGAGCAGTACTTC. This codes for CAISGPGEGEQYF. This chain uses TRBV10-3 with TRBJ2-7; perhaps TRBD1 as D (6 bases). The CDR3 totals 13 residues. The V and J ends lost 4 bases and 7 bases respectively, with 14 bases between them. Germline V CDR1 and CDR2: ENHRY, SYGVKD.

V gene TRBV19 combines with J gene TRBJ2-2, with D uncertain. Germline V gene lookup returns CDR1 LNHDA and CDR2 SQIVND (reference sequence). V lost 7 bases, J lost 1 base, and 4 bases lay in between. The CDR3 sequence is 12 residues long. CDR3 region: CASIQNTGELFF. For the CDR3, the DNA is TGTGCCAGTATCCAGAACACCGGGGAGCTGTTTTTT. The full variable domain, in which reference TRBV19 and TRBJ2-2 provide the parts outside the CDR3, is DGGITQSPKYLFRKEGQNVTLSCEQNLNHDAMYWYRQDPGQGLRLIYYSQIVNDFQKGDIAEGYSVSREKKESFPLTVTSAQKNPTAFYLCASIQNTGELFFGEGSRLTVL.

This clonotype was detected ten times or more. This rearrangement joins TRBV5-1 to TRBJ2-5, with D unclear. CDR1 SGHRS and CDR2 YFSETQ come from the germline V gene. This CDR3 is built from 14 residues. V was clipped by 0 bases and J by 5 bases, with 11 bases between them. The CDR3 nucleotides read TGCGCCAGCAGCTTGGACCGGTCATGGGAGACCCAGTACTTC. Translation gives CASSLDRSWETQYF.

This clonotype turned up a few times. The rearrangement joins TRBV7-6 to TRBJ2-6; 7 bases fit TRBD1. Trimming at V came to 4 bases and at J to 1 base, leaving 7 bases not matched to a gene. This CDR3 is built from 17 residues. Germline assignment: CDR1 SGHVS and CDR2 FNYEAQ. CDR3 DNA: TGTGCCAGCAGCTCCAAGACAGGGTGGTCTGGGGCCAACGTCCTGACTTTC. This codes for CASSSKTGWSGANVLTF.

This clonotype was detected only a few times. The chain combines TRBV4-2 with TRBJ2-7; D might be TRBD2 (5 bases). The CDR3 has 17 residues. The germline gives CDR1 LGHNA, CDR2 YNFKEQ. V dropped 0 bases and J dropped 1 base, with 16 bases sitting between them. CDR3 nucleotide sequence: TGTGCCAGCAGCCAAGAAGGAGGAGGAGGTATTTCCTACGAGCAGTACTTC. Translation gives CASSQEGGGGISYEQYF.

Only a few counts were recorded for this clonotype. The chain links TRBV19 to TRBJ2-3; a possible D gene is TRBD1 (6 bases). CDR3 size: 15 residues. V lost 3 bases and J 0 bases, leaving 10 bases between the germline ends. CDR1 and CDR2 from the germline V gene are LNHDA and SQIVND (reference sequence). The CDR3 region is CASSISGDSTDTQYF. In DNA form, the CDR3 reads TGTGCCAGTAGTATCTCAGGGGACAGCACAGATACGCAGTATTTT.

This clonotype was observed a handful of times. One base away lies a much larger clone, so this may be a sequencing read error. This rearrangement joins TRBV29-1 to TRBJ2-5, with D hard to call. The CDR3 covers 13 residues. Germline CDR1 and CDR2: SQVTM and ANQGSEA. CDR3 sequence reads: CSVVFWVQESQYF. The CDR3 nucleotides are TGCAGCGTTGTTTTTTGGGTCCAAGAGAGCCAGTACTTC. The whole variable domain, remainder taken from reference TRBV29-1 and TRBJ2-5, is SAVISQKPSRDICQRGTSLTIQCQVDSQVTMMFWYRQQPGQSLTLIATANQGSEATYESGFVIDKFPISRPNLTFSTLTVSNMSPEDSSIYLCSVVFWVQESQYFGPGTRLLVL.

This clonotype was counted many times. V gene TRBV5-5 combines with J gene TRBJ1-2, with a tentative D call TRBD1 (6 bases). The V end was cut by 1 base, the J end by 10 bases, with 14 bases between. The germline V gene encodes CDR1 SGHKS and CDR2 YYEKEE (reference sequence). The CDR3 spans 13 residues. DNA of the CDR3: TGTGCCAGCAGCTTGTACGCGCAGGGGCACTACACCTTC. It translates to CASSLYAQGHYTF.

For this clonotype: This may arise from a read error, as a much more abundant clone is one base away. This chain links TRBV9 with TRBJ1-1; D remains unclear. The ends were cut back, 2 bases at V and 4 bases at J, with 15 bases in the middle. Germline values: CDR1 SGDLS, CDR2 YYNGEE. The CDR3 is 15 amino acids. The CDR3 DNA sequence: TGTGCCAGCAGCGTTATCGAGAAAATGAGCACTGAAGCTTTCTTT. Translation: CASSVIEKMSTEAFF.

This clonotype was counted only a few times. This chain joins TRBV7-3 and TRBJ2-2; 7 nucleotides agree with TRBD2. The length of the CDR3 is 14 residues. V lost 5 bases and J lost 2; bases outside the gene matches: 2. From germline, CDR1 is SGHTA and CDR2 FQGTGA. As DNA, the CDR3 is TGTGCCAGCAGCCGGGGGGTCAACACCGGGGAGCTGTTTTTT. Protein sequence: CASSRGVNTGELFF.

This clonotype was seen only a few times. V is TRBV24-1 and J is TRBJ1-1; D unclear. The germline gives CDR1 KGHDR, CDR2 SFDVKD. The V and J ends lost 9 bases and 2 bases respectively, with 9 bases between them. The CDR3 extends over 12 amino acids. This CDR3 is CATGSGNTEAFF. The CDR3 DNA is TGTGCCACCGGAAGTGGAAACACTGAAGCTTTCTTT.

Details on this clonotype: A single base separates this from a much larger clone, so it may be a read error. The V call is TRBV20-1, the J call TRBJ2-7; tentative D call: TRBD1 (6 bases). The CDR3 loop spans 15 amino acids. Trimming pared 0 bases from V and 5 bases from J, leaving 17 bases between. The germline gives CDR1 DFQATT, CDR2 SNEGSKA (reference sequence). The CDR3 DNA is TGCAGTGCTAGAGATGATACAGGGTGCATCGACGAGCAGTACTTC. Its protein product is CSARDDTGCIDEQYF.

V is TRBV4-3 and J is TRBJ2-7; 9 bases are a match to TRBD2. V shed 0 bases, J shed 3 bases, and the junction held 6 bases outside the gene matches. This CDR3 has 16 residues. CDR1 LGHNA and CDR2 YSLEER come from the germline V gene. The CDR3 region is CASSQDRTSDFYEQYF. The CDR3 region has the DNA TGCGCCAGCAGCCAAGATAGGACTAGCGATTTCTACGAGCAGTACTTC.

This clonotype appeared many times. The chain couples TRBV20-1 to TRBJ2-7; the D gene is possibly TRBD1 (6 bases). The CDR3 has 15 residues. Trimming pared 0 bases from V and 3 bases from J, leaving 15 bases between. Per germline, CDR1 DFQATT and CDR2 SNEGSKA (reference sequence). In DNA, the CDR3 is TGCAGTGCTAGAGATCGGTTAGGGGGAATCTACGAGCAGTACTTC. Residues: CSARDRLGGIYEQYF.

Only a few counts were recorded for this clonotype. The chain links TRBV5-6 to TRBJ2-7; 7 bases align to TRBD2. The ends lost 0 bases at V and 6 bases at J; junction bases unmatched: 9. The CDR3 spans 15 residues. From germline, CDR1 is SGHDT and CDR2 YYEEEE. CDR3 coding DNA: TGTGCCAGCAGCTTGGTGACTAGCCCTGGTGTCGAGCAGTACTTC. Translating gives CASSLVTSPGVEQYF. Drawing the rest from reference TRBV5-6 and TRBJ2-7, the complete variable domain is DAGVTQSPTHLIKTRGQQVTLRCSPKSGHDTVSWYQQALGQGPQFIFQYYEEEERQRGNFPDRFSGHQFPNYSSELNVNALLLGDSALYLCASSLVTSPGVEQYFGPGTRLTVT.

The count of this clonotype is one. A read error is possible here, since a much larger clone lies one base away. The chain links TRBV19 to TRBJ1-1; D not resolved. Germline values: CDR1 LNHDA, CDR2 SQIVND (reference sequence). The CDR3 covers 14 residues. The CDR3 is CASSIGPRNTEALF. In DNA form, the CDR3 reads TGTGCCAGTAGTATAGGACCCAGGAACACTGAAGCTCTCTTT.

The chain couples TRBV2 to TRBJ2-7; D possibly uses TRBD1 or TRBD2 (5 bases each). V dropped 5 bases and J dropped 3 bases, with 17 bases sitting between them. The length of the CDR3 is 15 residues. Germline V lookup: CDR1 SNHLY, CDR2 FYNNEI. CDR3 DNA: TGTGCCAGCAGTCTCGATACCGGGACGAACTACGAGCAGTACTTC. It specifies CASSLDTGTNYEQYF. Complete variable domain (other parts from reference TRBV2 and TRBJ2-7): EPEVTQTPSHQVTQMGQEVILRCVPISNHLYFYWYRQILGQKVEFLVSFYNNEISEKSEIFDDQFSVERPDGSNFTLKIRSTKLEDSAMYFCASSLDTGTNYEQYFGPGTRLTVT.

This clonotype was observed a handful of times. V usage is TRBV7-2 and J usage is TRBJ2-7; the match to TRBD2 covers 10 bases. V shed 5 bases and J 3 bases; nucleotides not matched to a gene: 10. The CDR3 is made up of 16 amino acids. The germline V gene encodes CDR1 SGHTA and CDR2 FQGNSA. CDR3 coding DNA: TGTGCCAGCAGCCGTAGCCCTGCTAGCGGGAGCTACGAGCAGTACTTC. It encodes CASSRSPASGSYEQYF.